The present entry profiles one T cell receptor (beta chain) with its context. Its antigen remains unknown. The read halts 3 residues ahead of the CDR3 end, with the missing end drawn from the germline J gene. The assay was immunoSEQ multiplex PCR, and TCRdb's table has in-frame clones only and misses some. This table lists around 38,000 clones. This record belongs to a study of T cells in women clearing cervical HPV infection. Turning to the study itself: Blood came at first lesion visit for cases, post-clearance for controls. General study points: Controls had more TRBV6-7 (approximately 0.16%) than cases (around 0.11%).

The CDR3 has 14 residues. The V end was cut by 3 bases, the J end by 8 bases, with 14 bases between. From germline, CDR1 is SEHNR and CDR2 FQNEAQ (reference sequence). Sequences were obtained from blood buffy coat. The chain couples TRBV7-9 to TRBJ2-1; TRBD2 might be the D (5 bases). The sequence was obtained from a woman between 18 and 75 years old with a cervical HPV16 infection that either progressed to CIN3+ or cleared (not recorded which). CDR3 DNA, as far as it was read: TGTGCCAGCAGCTTTACTAGGGAACGCGATGAG. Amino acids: CASSFTRERDE. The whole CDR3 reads CASSFTRERDEQFF.